Each of the 9 T cell receptor beta chains below was sequenced from the same sample in a study of blood T cell repertoires in COVID-19. Clones were read by immunoSEQ multiplex PCR, and TCRdb kept only the in-frame ones, dropping some. The sample includes approximately 290,000 clones, 80% to 90% seen only once; the top ten take approximately 4%. Sequenced input: PBMCs or T cells enriched from blood (not recorded which). The receptors here all came from a woman in her thirties who had recovered from COVID-19.

The chain uses TRBV7-8 and TRBJ1-1, with D possibly TRBD1 on 6 matching bases. From germline, CDR1 is SGHVS and CDR2 FQNEAQ. The CDR3 spans 14 residues. V shed 1 base and J shed 10 bases, with 16 bases lying between them. CDR3 nucleotide sequence: TGTGCCAGCAGCTTAGGGGGGACACGTCGAGGAGCTTTCTTT. The encoded protein is CASSLGGTRRGAFF.

This chain uses TRBV28 with TRBJ1-2; 7 bases are a match to TRBD1. There are 14 residues in the CDR3. Trimming removed 5 bases from V and 3 bases from J; junction bases left unmatched: 6. Germline V lookup: CDR1 MDHEN, CDR2 SYDVKM. This chain's CDR3 is CASSLPGTDYGYTF. The CDR3 bases are TGTGCCAGCAGTCTACCCGGGACAGACTATGGCTACACCTTC.

The CDR3 loop is CASSPGQYRTGGYTF. The CDR3 region has the DNA TGTGCCAGCAGCCCGGGACAGTATAGGACTGGTGGCTACACCTTC. This chain joins TRBV7-9 and TRBJ1-2; 7 positions match TRBD1. The CDR3 covers 15 residues. Germline V gene sequence: CDR1 SEHNR, CDR2 FQNEAQ (reference sequence). The junction had 13 bases not matched to a gene; V was cut back by 5 bases and J by 7 bases.

The chain links TRBV5-8 to TRBJ1-1, with 10 nucleotides matching TRBD1. Germline V gene data show CDR1 as SGHTS and CDR2 as YDEGEE. Unmatched junction bases numbered 5, after V lost 0 bases and J lost 6 bases. The CDR3 length is 15 residues. The CDR3 DNA reads as TGTGCCAGCAGCTTGGGGACAGGGGGTTTGTCTGAAGCTTTCTTT. This sequence encodes CASSLGTGGLSEAFF.

The rearrangement links TRBV28 to TRBJ1-1, with 7 bases identical to TRBD1. Germline V gene sequence: CDR1 MDHEN, CDR2 SYDVKM. This CDR3 is built from 13 residues. The J segment lost 6 bases and the V segment lost 6 bases, leaving 7 bases of the junction unmatched. The DNA of the CDR3 is TGTGCCAGCAGGTGGGGGACAGAGCCTGAAGCTTTCTTT. Translation: CASRWGTEPEAFF.

V and J are TRBV27 and TRBJ1-1; D call uncertain. Between the trimmed V and J ends, which lost 2 bases and 3 bases, there was a span of 13 bases. CDR1 is MNHEY, CDR2 SMNVEV, per germline (reference sequence). The CDR3 has 15 amino acids. The CDR3 loop reads CASSLRAGAYTEAFF. The CDR3, as DNA: TGTGCCAGCAGTTTACGAGCAGGCGCCTACACTGAAGCTTTCTTT.

The V gene is TRBV6-5, the J gene TRBJ1-1; D not resolved. V was cut by 2 bases and J by 11 bases, with 9 bases left in between. The CDR3 covers 11 residues. The germline gives CDR1 MNHEY, CDR2 SVGAGI. The DNA of the CDR3 is TGTGCCAGCAGTTACGCCGGTGCGGCTTTCTTT. Its protein product is CASSYAGAAFF.

The V and J genes are TRBV27 and TRBJ2-3; D is ambiguous. CDR1 is MNHEY and CDR2 is SMNVEV in the germline V gene (reference sequence). V lost 5 bases, J lost 0 bases, and 12 bases lay in between. The CDR3 spans 15 residues. CDR3 amino acids: CASSPRLASTDTQYF. CDR3 sequence (DNA): TGTGCCAGCAGTCCCCGACTGGCTAGCACAGATACGCAGTATTTT.

This chain connects TRBV3-1 (or the pseudogene TRBV3-2) to TRBJ1-2; TRBD1 agrees at 8 bases. Germline loops: CDR1 LGHDT, CDR2 YNNKEL (reference sequence). The CDR3 spans 16 residues. Trimming cost V 2 bases and J 0 bases; bases outside gene matches: 5. CDR3 protein: CASSQWPRGPNYGYTF. The CDR3 region has the DNA TGTGCCAGCAGCCAATGGCCCAGGGGGCCTAACTATGGCTACACCTTC.